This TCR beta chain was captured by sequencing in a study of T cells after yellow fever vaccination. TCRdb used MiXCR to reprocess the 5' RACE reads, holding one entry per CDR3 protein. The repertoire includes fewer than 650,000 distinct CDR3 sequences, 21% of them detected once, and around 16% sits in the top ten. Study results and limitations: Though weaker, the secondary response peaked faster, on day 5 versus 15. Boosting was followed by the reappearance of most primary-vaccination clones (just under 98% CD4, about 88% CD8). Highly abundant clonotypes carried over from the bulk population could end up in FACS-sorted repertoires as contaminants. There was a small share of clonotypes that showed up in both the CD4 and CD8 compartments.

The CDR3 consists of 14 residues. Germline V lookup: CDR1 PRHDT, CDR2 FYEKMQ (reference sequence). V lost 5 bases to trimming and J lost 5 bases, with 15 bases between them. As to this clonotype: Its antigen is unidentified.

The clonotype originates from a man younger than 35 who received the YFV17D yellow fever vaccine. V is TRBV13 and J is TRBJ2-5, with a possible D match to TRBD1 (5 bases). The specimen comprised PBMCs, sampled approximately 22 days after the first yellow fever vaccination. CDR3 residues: CASSARGAGETQYF. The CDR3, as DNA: TGTGCCAGCAGCGCAAGGGGCGCCGGGGAGACCCAGTACTTC.